This T cell receptor beta chain was sequenced for a study of blood T cell repertoires in COVID-19. The data were produced by immunoSEQ multiplex PCR, yet TCRdb's version contains in-frame clones alone and is incomplete. The data contain around 190,000 clones, roughly four fifths of them singletons. Germline loops: CDR1 SGHTA, CDR2 FQGNSA. This CDR3 comprises 14 residues. V lost 5 bases to trimming and J lost 7 bases; unmatched junction nucleotides: 6. V is TRBV7-2 and J is TRBJ2-5; TRBD1 matches 11 bases. The TCR was taken from a man aged 40-50 years who had recovered from COVID-19. Specimen: PBMCs or T cells enriched from blood (not recorded which). The CDR3 reads CASSPRTGGGTQYF. The CDR3 DNA reads as TGTGCCAGCAGCCCTAGGACAGGGGGCGGGACCCAGTACTTC.